A single T cell receptor beta chain is shown here with its context. Its target antigen remains unknown. The sample holds no much larger clone one base away, and base qualities are not on file. The sample comes from a study of blood T cell repertoires in COVID-19 (dated by TCRdb to about 2020). Regarding the study in general: Collaborator samples came from the United States, Italy and Spain and covered acute and convalescent phases of COVID-19. The prospective study material was composed of cDNA or gDNA derived from T cells, B-cell-depleted T cells, or PBMCs. The repertoires were made available in a free public database intended to serve as a resource for research on the immune response to SARS-CoV-2. Subjects who had been exposed to COVID-19, were actively infected with it, or had recovered from it provided the deeply sampled blood TCRbeta repertoires that made up the dataset. Where HLA class I and class II types were available, the types were taken from metadata supplied by the sample provider, not from assay-based typing. The sample metadata nearly always contained a de-identified subject ID, COVID-19 status, age in years and sex. The samples were drawn from the first 160 participants of the ongoing ImmuneRACE study and from 950 to 1,500 subjects provided by 6 global collaborators. The study at large found these results: The amount of clinical and demographic metadata varied by source and participant and was provided uncurated.

Each collaborating institution followed its own protocols to collect whole blood in K2EDTA tubes. Collaborator samples were shipped for TCRbeta analysis as frozen whole blood, isolated PBMCs, or DNA extracted from either sample type. TCRbeta CDR3 regions were amplified from genomic DNA by means of the immunoSEQ Assay, a bias-controlled multiplex PCR. In the authors' own workflow: The number of nucleated cells in each sample was estimated from the amplification of reference gene primers within the assay. To quantify the absolute abundance of each unique TCRbeta CDR3 rearrangement, sequence reads were collapsed and filtered. For each sample, productive Simpson clonality was calculated as the square root of Simpson's diversity index over productive rearrangements. Here the immuneACCESS table is served through TCRdb, limited to in-frame sequences with V and J called. Missing clones are a known gap in these copies; in checked studies unresolved V genes cover under half, and the rest lacks a known reason. That table gives V, J and clone size, and the DNA gave D and trimming. Here the sample has tens of thousands of clones; around nine tenths occur a single time. The ten largest account for approximately 6% of the sample.

The CDR3 contains 13 residues, cysteine and phenylalanine counted. The kept DNA is CDR3 alone, 39 bases in frame from the first base. V loses 1 base of germline sequence and J loses 5 bases, and the interval between the two ends is 6 bases. This sequence uses TRBV12-3 or TRBV12-4 and TRBJ1-5, with no confidently assigned D gene. The specimen sequenced was peripheral blood. This TCR was sampled from a man aged 35-49 years with acute or convalescent COVID-19. The CDR3 in this case is CASSLGRDQPQHF. DNA sequence: TGTGCCAGCAGTTTAGGACGGGATCAGCCCCAGCATTTT.